What follows are 5 T cell receptor beta chains derived from one specimen sequenced in a study of Tregs in tolerant kidney transplant recipients. Profiled with immunoSEQ multiplex PCR; TCRdb holds only in-frame clones, not every one. Altogether around 70,000 clones are present, just under 95% being singletons, with the ten largest covering over 9.5%. Sample: CD8+ T cells from blood, taken before the transplant. The receptors were sampled from a human donor who received a combined kidney and bone marrow transplant.

The chain links TRBV7-9 to TRBJ2-5, with a tentative D call TRBD2 (6 bases). Trimming took off 0 bases at V and 1 base at J, with 21 bases between the two ends. This CDR3 is built from 19 residues. Germline V gene data show CDR1 as SEHNR and CDR2 as FQNEAQ (reference sequence). The CDR3 protein is CASSLAQFSGLTLQETQYF. CDR3 nucleotides: TGTGCCAGCAGCTTAGCCCAGTTTTCCGGACTAACCCTCCAAGAGACCCAGTACTTC.

V and J are TRBV13 and TRBJ2-7; 7 bases match TRBD1. V lost 0 bases and J lost 7; bases outside the gene matches: 12. The CDR3 is made up of 16 amino acids. The V gene's germline CDR1 is PRHDT and CDR2 FYEKMQ (reference sequence). The CDR3 loop reads CASSLGPGRGSGEQYF. CDR3 coding DNA: TGTGCCAGCAGCTTAGGTCCGGGCAGGGGGTCGGGTGAGCAGTACTTC.

The rearrangement joins TRBV11-2 to TRBJ1-1; 7 bases match TRBD1. Germline V gene lookup returns CDR1 SGHAT and CDR2 FQNNGV. CDR3 length: 17 residues. V trimming: 8 bases; J trimming: 0 bases; junction bases outside the gene matches: 15. The CDR3 loop reads CASFDPGQQFMNTEAFF. CDR3 bases: TGTGCCAGCTTCGATCCGGGACAGCAATTTATGAACACTGAAGCTTTCTTT.

The chain is built from TRBV27 and TRBJ2-3; 12 nucleotides line up with TRBD2. From germline, CDR1 is MNHEY and CDR2 SMNVEV (reference sequence). There are 16 residues in the CDR3. J gave up 2 bases and V 6 bases, and 6 bases lay outside the gene matches. The CDR3 DNA reads as TGTGCCAGCAGCCCTAGCGGGGGGGAAATCACAGATACGCAGTATTTT. The encoded protein is CASSPSGGEITDTQYF.

The CDR3 region is CASTPGVQGAYGYTF. Here the CDR3 DNA reads TGTGCCAGCACCCCAGGGGTCCAGGGGGCTTATGGCTACACCTTC. The chain recombines TRBV7-9 with TRBJ1-2, with 8 bases identical to TRBD1. Germline values: CDR1 SEHNR, CDR2 FQNEAQ (reference sequence). This CDR3 comprises 15 residues. J was trimmed by 5 bases and V by 7 bases; bases with no gene match: 12. The variable domain in full, with the rest retrieved from reference TRBV7-9 and TRBJ1-2, is DTGVSQNPRHKITKRGQNVTFRCDPISEHNRLYWYRQTLGQGPEFLTYFQNEAQLEKSRLLSDRFSAERPKGSFSTLEIQRTEQGDSAMYLCASTPGVQGAYGYTFGSGTRLTVV.